These T cell receptor beta chains were read from a single sample in a study of neoadjuvant anti-PD-1 for oral cavity cancer. Assay used: immunoSEQ multiplex PCR; TCRdb lists only in-frame clones, some missing. Altogether tens of thousands of clones are present, under 30% being singletons, with the ten largest covering about 15%. Sequencing used tumor tissue, obtained after nivolumab (anti-PD-1) treatment. The receptors shown here come from a person between 40 and 79 years old with oral cavity squamous cell carcinoma. Each CDR3 is given without its conserved first and last residue. Fields, in order: V gene, J gene, CDR3 protein.

V: TRBV30; J: TRBJ2-3; CDR3: AWSLQGSSTDTQY
V: TRBV28; J: TRBJ2-1; CDR3: ASSGTPSNEQF
V: TRBV4-1; J: TRBJ2-3; CDR3: ASSQGAGGQTDTQY
V: TRBV7-9; J: TRBJ2-1; CDR3: ASSFSTTVYNEQF
V: TRBV19; J: TRBJ2-1; CDR3: ASSIRAGWEQF
V: TRBV7-2; J: TRBJ2-3; CDR3: ASSLDGTLDTQY
V: TRBV5-1; J: TRBJ2-5; CDR3: ASSSTGTETQY
V: TRBV2; J: TRBJ2-5; CDR3: ASSVQGMETQY
V: TRBV13; J: TRBJ2-7; CDR3: ASSFHVAGIYEQY
V: TRBV2; J: TRBJ1-2; CDR3: ASSERGGGYT
V: TRBV14; J: TRBJ2-2; CDR3: ASSHRYTGELF
V: TRBV27; J: TRBJ2-7; CDR3: ASSAQGIWDEQY
V: TRBV7-7; J: TRBJ2-3; CDR3: ASSASGTDTQY
V: TRBV5-6; J: TRBJ2-1; CDR3: ASSRSGGRQQF
V: TRBV11-3; J: TRBJ2-5; CDR3: ASSLGGLGRPQETQY
V: TRBV15; J: TRBJ2-1; CDR3: ATSRGGGASNEQF
V: TRBV19; J: TRBJ1-2; CDR3: ASTQGISKGYT
V: TRBV28; J: TRBJ2-3; CDR3: ASSFDGTDTQY
V: TRBV4-1; J: TRBJ1-3; CDR3: ASSRDQGGGNTIY
V: TRBV6-5; J: TRBJ2-1; CDR3: ASSYPGGINEQF
V: TRBV6-5; J: TRBJ2-7; CDR3: ASREGVSEQY
V: TRBV6-1; J: TRBJ1-5; CDR3: ASRGTGAEQPQH
V: TRBV6-1; J: TRBJ1-5; CDR3: ASSEGAGMQPQH
V: TRBV29-1; J: TRBJ1-1; CDR3: SVGNQVRNTEAF
V: TRBV5-6; J: TRBJ1-2; CDR3: ASSWDRGQYGYT
V: TRBV11-2; J: TRBJ2-7; CDR3: ASSSTSGRGPYEQY
V: TRBV2; J: TRBJ2-5; CDR3: ASRTGTSGGPQY
V: TRBV27; J: TRBJ2-7; CDR3: ASSPPGRGVYEQY
V: TRBV28; J: TRBJ1-3; CDR3: ASRRGGAGNTIY
V: TRBV4-2; J: TRBJ2-1; CDR3: ASSQPQGDNEQF
V: TRBV19; J: TRBJ2-3; CDR3: ASRSRVTDTQY
V: TRBV7-9; J: TRBJ1-2; CDR3: ASSLHGGFANYGYT
V: TRBV6-5; J: TRBJ1-5; CDR3: ASSANIGQPQH
V: TRBV7-6; J: TRBJ2-1; CDR3: ASSPPRGPNEQF
V: TRBV4-1; J: TRBJ1-2; CDR3: ASSQDLRGGYT
V: TRBV6-1; J: TRBJ1-1; CDR3: ASSTWGSAEAF
V: TRBV11-2; J: TRBJ2-7; CDR3: ASSLDSSYEQY
V: TRBV7-9; J: TRBJ1-2; CDR3: ASSLGVSGNYGYT
V: TRBV5-8; J: TRBJ2-7; CDR3: ASSWAYEQY
V: TRBV6-1; J: TRBJ1-2; CDR3: ASGTGTGTRRYT
V: TRBV10-3; J: TRBJ1-5; CDR3: AISPGNQPQH
V: TRBV28; J: TRBJ2-3; CDR3: ASNLHRSSGRVSTDTQY
V: TRBV15; J: TRBJ2-4; CDR3: ATSAQLGIPY
V: TRBV9; J: TRBJ2-6; CDR3: ASSAGGRGSGANVLT
V: TRBV29-1; J: TRBJ2-7; CDR3: SARTGHYEQY
V: TRBV5-4; J: TRBJ2-7; CDR3: ASSSRDRVREQY
V: TRBV10-3; J: TRBJ2-1; CDR3: AISGGIGDNEQF
V: TRBV28; J: TRBJ2-7; CDR3: ASGSRYEQY
V: TRBV4-2; J: TRBJ2-2; CDR3: ASSQVMNTGELF
V: TRBV27; J: TRBJ1-2; CDR3: ASSPRGRGYT
V: TRBV5-4; J: TRBJ2-5; CDR3: ASSSIAGTPKGETQY
V: TRBV19; J: TRBJ2-2; CDR3: ASSIRGQGVNTGELF
V: TRBV18; J: TRBJ2-3; CDR3: ASSSRGDTQY
V: TRBV7-8; J: TRBJ1-2; CDR3: ASSLRGQQNYGYT
V: TRBV7-6; J: TRBJ1-1; CDR3: ASSFDTNTEAF